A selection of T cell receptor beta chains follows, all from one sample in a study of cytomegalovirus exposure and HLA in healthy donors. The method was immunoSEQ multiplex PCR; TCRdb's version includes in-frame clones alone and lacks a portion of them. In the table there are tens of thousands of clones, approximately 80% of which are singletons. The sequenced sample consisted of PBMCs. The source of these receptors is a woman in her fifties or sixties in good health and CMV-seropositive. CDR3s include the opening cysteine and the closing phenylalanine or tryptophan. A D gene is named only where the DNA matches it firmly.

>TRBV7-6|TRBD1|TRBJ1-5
CASSSGTGGNQPQHF
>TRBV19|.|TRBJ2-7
CASSISHNSYEQYF
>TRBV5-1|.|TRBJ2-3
CASSLEAGVADTQYF
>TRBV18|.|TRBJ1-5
CASSVRAGSSNQPQHF
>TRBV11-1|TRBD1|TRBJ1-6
CASSERTGRSYNSPLHF
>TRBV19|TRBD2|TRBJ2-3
CASSASGGPGAISTDTQYF
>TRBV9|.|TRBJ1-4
CASSVGGGAVVEKLFF
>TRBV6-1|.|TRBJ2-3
CASSEGSVYTDTQYF
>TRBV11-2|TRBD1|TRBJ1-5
CASSRSRDSESEQPQHF
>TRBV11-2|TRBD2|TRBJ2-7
CASSSLAGGSAYEQYF
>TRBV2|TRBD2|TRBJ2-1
CASHTSGRTYNEQFF
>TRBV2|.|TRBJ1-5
CASSGQKNQPQHF
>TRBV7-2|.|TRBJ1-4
CASSAPGLPWGEKLFF
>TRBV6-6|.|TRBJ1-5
CAAQGDQPQHF
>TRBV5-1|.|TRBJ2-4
CASRVDLAKNIQYF
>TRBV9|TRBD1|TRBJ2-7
CASSVNRDRGTHEQYF
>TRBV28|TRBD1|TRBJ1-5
CASSTKDRRTSYSNQPQHF
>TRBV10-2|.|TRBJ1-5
CASRKDGQGQPQHF
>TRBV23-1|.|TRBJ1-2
CASSNQGRGVPRRSPHTF
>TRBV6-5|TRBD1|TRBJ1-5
CASQTGPNQPQHF
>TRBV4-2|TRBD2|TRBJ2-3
CASSHGTSGDTQYF
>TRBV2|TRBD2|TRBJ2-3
CASSNAGGGADTQYF
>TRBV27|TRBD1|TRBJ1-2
CASSKDRGYGYTF
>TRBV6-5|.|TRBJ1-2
CASSYSAGGAYGYTF
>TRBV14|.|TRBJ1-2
CASSRAGVGYGYTF
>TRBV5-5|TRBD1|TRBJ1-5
CASSFSGTGNQPQHF
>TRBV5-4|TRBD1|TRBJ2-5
CASSPAIDRGLEETQYF
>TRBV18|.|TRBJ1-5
CASSPSLGLDQPQHF
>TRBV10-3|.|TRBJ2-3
CAIKGGGSTDTQYF
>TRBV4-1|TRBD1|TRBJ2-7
CASSHLLTGDYEQYF
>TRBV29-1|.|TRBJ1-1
CSGGGYTEAFF
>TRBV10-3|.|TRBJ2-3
CAISRGVAWADTQYF
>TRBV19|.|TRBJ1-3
CASSAGYGNTIYF